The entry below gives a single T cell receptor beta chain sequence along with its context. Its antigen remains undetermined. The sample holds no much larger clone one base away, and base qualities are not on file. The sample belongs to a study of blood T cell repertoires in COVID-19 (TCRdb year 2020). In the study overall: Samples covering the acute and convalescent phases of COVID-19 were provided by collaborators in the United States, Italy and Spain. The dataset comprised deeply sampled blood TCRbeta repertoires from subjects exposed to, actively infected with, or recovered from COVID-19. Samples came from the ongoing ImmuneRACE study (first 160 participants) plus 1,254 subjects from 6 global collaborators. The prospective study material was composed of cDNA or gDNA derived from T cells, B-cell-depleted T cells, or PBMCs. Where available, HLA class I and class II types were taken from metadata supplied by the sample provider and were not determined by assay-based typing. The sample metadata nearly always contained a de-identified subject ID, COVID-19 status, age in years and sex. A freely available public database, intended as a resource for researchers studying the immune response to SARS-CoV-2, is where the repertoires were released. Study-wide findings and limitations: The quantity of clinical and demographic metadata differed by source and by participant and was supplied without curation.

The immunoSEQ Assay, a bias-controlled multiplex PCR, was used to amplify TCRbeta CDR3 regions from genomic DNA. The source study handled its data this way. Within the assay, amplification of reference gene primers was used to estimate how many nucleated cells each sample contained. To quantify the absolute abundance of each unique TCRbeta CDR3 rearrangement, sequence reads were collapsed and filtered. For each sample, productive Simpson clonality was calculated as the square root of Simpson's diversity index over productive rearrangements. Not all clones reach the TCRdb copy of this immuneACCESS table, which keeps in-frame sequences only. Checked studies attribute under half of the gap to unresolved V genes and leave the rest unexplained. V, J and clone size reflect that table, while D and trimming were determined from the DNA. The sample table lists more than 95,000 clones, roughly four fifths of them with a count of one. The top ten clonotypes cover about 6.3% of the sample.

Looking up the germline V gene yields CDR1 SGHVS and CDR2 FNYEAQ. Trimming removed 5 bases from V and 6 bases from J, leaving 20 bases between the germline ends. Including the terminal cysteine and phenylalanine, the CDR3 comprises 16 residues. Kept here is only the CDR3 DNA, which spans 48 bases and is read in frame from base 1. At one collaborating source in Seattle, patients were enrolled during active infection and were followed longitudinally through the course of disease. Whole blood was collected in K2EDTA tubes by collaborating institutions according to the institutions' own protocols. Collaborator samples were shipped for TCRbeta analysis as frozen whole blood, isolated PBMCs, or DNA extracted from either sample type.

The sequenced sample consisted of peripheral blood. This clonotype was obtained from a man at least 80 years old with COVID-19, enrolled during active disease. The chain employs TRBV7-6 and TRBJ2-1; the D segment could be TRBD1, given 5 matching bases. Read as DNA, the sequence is TGTGCCAGCAGCCCCGCCCTGGACATAGGGCCCAATGAGCAGTTCTTC. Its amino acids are CASSPALDIGPNEQFF.